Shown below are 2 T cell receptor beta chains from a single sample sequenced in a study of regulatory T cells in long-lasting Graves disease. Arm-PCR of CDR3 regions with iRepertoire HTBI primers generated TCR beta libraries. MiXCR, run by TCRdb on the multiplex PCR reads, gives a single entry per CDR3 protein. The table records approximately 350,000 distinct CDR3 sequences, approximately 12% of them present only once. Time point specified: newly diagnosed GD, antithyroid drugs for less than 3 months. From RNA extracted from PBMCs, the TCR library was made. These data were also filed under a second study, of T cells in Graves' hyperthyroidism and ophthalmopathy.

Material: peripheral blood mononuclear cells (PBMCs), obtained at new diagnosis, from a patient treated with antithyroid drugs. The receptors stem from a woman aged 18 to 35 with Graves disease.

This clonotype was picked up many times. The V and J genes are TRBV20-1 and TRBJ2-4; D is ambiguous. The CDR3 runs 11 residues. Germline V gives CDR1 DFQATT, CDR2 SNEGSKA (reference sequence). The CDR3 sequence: CSRVEGNIQYF. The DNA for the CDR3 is TGCAGCCGCGTAGAAGGAAACATTCAGTACTTC.

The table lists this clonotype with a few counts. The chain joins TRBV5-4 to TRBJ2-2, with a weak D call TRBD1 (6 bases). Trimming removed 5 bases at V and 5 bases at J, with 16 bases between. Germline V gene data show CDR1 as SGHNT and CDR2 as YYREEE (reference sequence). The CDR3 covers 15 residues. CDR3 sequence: CASRQQGGRTGELFF. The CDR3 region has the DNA TGTGCCAGCAGACAACAGGGTGGTCGGACCGGGGAGCTGTTTTTT.